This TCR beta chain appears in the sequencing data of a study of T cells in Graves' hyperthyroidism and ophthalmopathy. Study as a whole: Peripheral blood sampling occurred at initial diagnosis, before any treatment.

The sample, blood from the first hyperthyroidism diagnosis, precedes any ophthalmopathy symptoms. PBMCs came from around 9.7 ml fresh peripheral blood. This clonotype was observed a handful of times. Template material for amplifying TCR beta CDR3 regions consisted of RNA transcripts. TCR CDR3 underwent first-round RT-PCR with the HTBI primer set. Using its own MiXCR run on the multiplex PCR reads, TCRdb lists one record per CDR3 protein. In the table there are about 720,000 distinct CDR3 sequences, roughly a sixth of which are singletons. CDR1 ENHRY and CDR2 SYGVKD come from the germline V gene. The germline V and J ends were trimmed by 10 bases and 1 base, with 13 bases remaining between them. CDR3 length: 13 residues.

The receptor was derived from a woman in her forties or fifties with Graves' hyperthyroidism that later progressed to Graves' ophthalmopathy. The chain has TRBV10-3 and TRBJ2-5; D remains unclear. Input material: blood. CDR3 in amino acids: CATADQIQETQYF. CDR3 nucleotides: TGTGCCACCGCGGACCAAATCCAAGAGACCCAGTACTTC.